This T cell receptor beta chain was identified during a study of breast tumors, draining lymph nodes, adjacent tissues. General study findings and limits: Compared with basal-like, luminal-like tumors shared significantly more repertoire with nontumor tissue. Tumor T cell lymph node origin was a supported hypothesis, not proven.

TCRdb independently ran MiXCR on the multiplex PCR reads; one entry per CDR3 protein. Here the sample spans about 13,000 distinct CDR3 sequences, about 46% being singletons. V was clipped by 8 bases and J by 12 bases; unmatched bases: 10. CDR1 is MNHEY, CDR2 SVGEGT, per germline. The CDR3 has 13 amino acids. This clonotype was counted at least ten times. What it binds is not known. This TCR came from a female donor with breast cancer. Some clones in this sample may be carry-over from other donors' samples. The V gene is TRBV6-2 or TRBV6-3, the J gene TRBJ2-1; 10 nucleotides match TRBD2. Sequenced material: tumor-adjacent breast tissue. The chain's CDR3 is CASRELAGGRQFF. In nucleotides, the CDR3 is TGTGCCAGCCGGGAATTAGCGGGAGGAAGGCAGTTCTTC.